This record covers a single T cell receptor (beta chain). The antigen remains unidentified. The CDR3 has 16 amino acids. Germline V CDR1 and CDR2: LGHNA, YNFKEQ. Trimming removed 7 bases from V and 0 bases from J, with 16 bases in between. For unsorted PBMC, 250 to 350 ng DNA per replicate equaled some 33,000 T cell genomes. Method: immunoSEQ multiplex PCR; TCRdb's copy keeps in-frame clones and lacks some. The table includes approximately 470,000 clones, approximately 78% detected once. The data are from a study of shared clonotypes between healthy human individuals. General study points: Sequencing depth was predicted to influence how clonotypes are shared among donors.

The source of this sequence is a woman in her 40s in good health. Some clones in this sample may be carry-over from other donors' samples. The chain carries TRBV4-2 and TRBJ2-1, with D maybe TRBD1 (6 bases). Sequenced material: PBMCs. The CDR3 spells CASNRYRGGSYNEQFF. CDR3 coding DNA: TGTGCCAGCAATCGCTACCGAGGGGGCTCCTACAATGAGCAGTTCTTC.